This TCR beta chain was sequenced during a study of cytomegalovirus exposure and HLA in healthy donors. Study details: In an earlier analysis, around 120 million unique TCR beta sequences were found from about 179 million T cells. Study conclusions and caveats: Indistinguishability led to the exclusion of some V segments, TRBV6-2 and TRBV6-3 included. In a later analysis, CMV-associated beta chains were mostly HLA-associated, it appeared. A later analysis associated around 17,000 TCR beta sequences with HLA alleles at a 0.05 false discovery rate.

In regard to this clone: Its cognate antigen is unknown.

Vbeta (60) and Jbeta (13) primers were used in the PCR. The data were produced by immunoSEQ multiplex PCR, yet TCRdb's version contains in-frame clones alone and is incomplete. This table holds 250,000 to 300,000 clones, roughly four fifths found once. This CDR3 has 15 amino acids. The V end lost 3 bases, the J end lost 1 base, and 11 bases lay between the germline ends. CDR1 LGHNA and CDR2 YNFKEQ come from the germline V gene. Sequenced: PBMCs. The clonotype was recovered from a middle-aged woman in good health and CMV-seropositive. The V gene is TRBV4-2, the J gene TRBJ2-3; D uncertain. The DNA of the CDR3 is TGTGCCAGCAGCCACGAATTAGCAGGCACAGATACGCAGTATTTT. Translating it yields CASSHELAGTDTQYF.